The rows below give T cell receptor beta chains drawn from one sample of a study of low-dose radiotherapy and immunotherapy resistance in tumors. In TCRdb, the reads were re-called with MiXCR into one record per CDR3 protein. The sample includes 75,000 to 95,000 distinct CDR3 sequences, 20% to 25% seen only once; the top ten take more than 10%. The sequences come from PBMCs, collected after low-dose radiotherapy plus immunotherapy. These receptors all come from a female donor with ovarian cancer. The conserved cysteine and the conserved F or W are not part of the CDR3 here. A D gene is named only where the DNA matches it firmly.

CDR3 protein: SARPQGQGGRRDNEQF
D gene: TRBD2
J gene: TRBJ2-1
V gene: TRBV20-1

CDR3 protein: ASSYSTSDWGYNEQF
D gene: .
J gene: TRBJ2-1
V gene: TRBV6-2/TRBV6-3

CDR3 protein: SGLTGRSTGELF
D gene: TRBD1
J gene: TRBJ2-2
V gene: TRBV29-1

CDR3 protein: ASSVGPETGTGPQH
D gene: .
J gene: TRBJ1-5
V gene: TRBV9

CDR3 protein: ASSQTRRNTEAF
D gene: .
J gene: TRBJ1-1
V gene: TRBV5-4

CDR3 protein: ASSGGLAEETQY
D gene: .
J gene: TRBJ2-5
V gene: TRBV2

CDR3 protein: ASSSQDANTGELF
D gene: .
J gene: TRBJ2-2
V gene: TRBV12-3/TRBV12-4

CDR3 protein: ASSRRDGESRRPERFANTGELF
D gene: .
J gene: TRBJ2-2
V gene: TRBV6-2/TRBV6-3

CDR3 protein: SAPERAPDQPQH
D gene: .
J gene: TRBJ1-5
V gene: TRBV20-1

CDR3 protein: ASSYSSGKGFYGYT
D gene: .
J gene: TRBJ1-2
V gene: TRBV6-5

CDR3 protein: ASSPDRGSRNQPQH
D gene: TRBD1
J gene: TRBJ1-5
V gene: TRBV18

CDR3 protein: ASSIGGDAANYGYT
D gene: .
J gene: TRBJ1-2
V gene: TRBV19

CDR3 protein: ASSFSGQGKAF
D gene: TRBD1
J gene: TRBJ1-1
V gene: TRBV7-9

CDR3 protein: ASSTPRQVREGYT
D gene: .
J gene: TRBJ1-2
V gene: TRBV6-2/TRBV6-3

CDR3 protein: ASSQAQQGAGEQF
D gene: .
J gene: TRBJ2-1
V gene: TRBV3-1

CDR3 protein: ASSEIDGNEQF
D gene: .
J gene: TRBJ2-1
V gene: TRBV2

CDR3 protein: SAQGLGLDTQY
D gene: .
J gene: TRBJ2-3
V gene: TRBV20-1

CDR3 protein: ASSQLGQGGEDGYT
D gene: TRBD1
J gene: TRBJ1-2
V gene: TRBV14

CDR3 protein: ASSYRQGTGELF
D gene: TRBD1
J gene: TRBJ2-2
V gene: TRBV7-2

CDR3 protein: ASSLTGSGMFQPQH
D gene: .
J gene: TRBJ1-5
V gene: TRBV28

CDR3 protein: ASSLATGGVNEQF
D gene: TRBD1
J gene: TRBJ2-1
V gene: TRBV5-1

CDR3 protein: ASSLAGLSYEQY
D gene: .
J gene: TRBJ2-7
V gene: TRBV5-5

CDR3 protein: ASSSTGYNSPLH
D gene: TRBD1
J gene: TRBJ1-6
V gene: TRBV7-9

CDR3 protein: ASSFGTVSYNSPLH
D gene: TRBD1
J gene: TRBJ1-6
V gene: TRBV12-3/TRBV12-4

CDR3 protein: ASSPRPGTGVSGANVLT
D gene: TRBD1
J gene: TRBJ2-6
V gene: TRBV3-1

CDR3 protein: ASSYRRGDYNEQF
D gene: .
J gene: TRBJ2-1
V gene: TRBV6-2/TRBV6-3

CDR3 protein: ASSPGQTYYGYT
D gene: .
J gene: TRBJ1-2
V gene: TRBV5-1

CDR3 protein: AWTQRGAGEKLF
D gene: .
J gene: TRBJ1-4
V gene: TRBV30

CDR3 protein: ASSLGQGAVLF
D gene: TRBD1
J gene: TRBJ2-1
V gene: TRBV27

CDR3 protein: ASGRLNLNEQF
D gene: .
J gene: TRBJ2-1
V gene: TRBV12-5

CDR3 protein: SARELRPPWEQY
D gene: .
J gene: TRBJ2-7
V gene: TRBV20-1

CDR3 protein: ASSLAVSYEQY
D gene: .
J gene: TRBJ2-7
V gene: TRBV7-2

CDR3 protein: ASSPLLGSSPLH
D gene: .
J gene: TRBJ1-6
V gene: TRBV27

CDR3 protein: ASSQAHRPLLTDTQY
D gene: .
J gene: TRBJ2-3
V gene: TRBV4-3

CDR3 protein: ASSTTGAPPYEQY
D gene: TRBD1
J gene: TRBJ2-7
V gene: TRBV5-1

CDR3 protein: ASSIGPAGELF
D gene: .
J gene: TRBJ2-2
V gene: TRBV19

CDR3 protein: TSSHTNTEAF
D gene: .
J gene: TRBJ1-1
V gene: TRBV1

CDR3 protein: AWSIGGDTQY
D gene: .
J gene: TRBJ2-3
V gene: TRBV30

CDR3 protein: ASSSGQDGDEQY
D gene: .
J gene: TRBJ2-7
V gene: TRBV28

CDR3 protein: ATGTSGGAYEQY
D gene: TRBD2
J gene: TRBJ2-7
V gene: TRBV7-9

CDR3 protein: SVLSGGANTGELF
D gene: TRBD2
J gene: TRBJ2-2
V gene: TRBV29-1

CDR3 protein: ASSQQGAQH
D gene: TRBD1
J gene: TRBJ1-5
V gene: TRBV23-1